This entry describes one T cell receptor (beta chain). No cognate antigen has been identified for it. No much larger clonotype is one base removed from it; base qualities were not supplied. The immunoSEQ kit was used, according to the manufacturer's recommendations, to generate TCR beta libraries from genomic DNA. Library preparation used a first multiplex PCR with proprietary primers, then a second PCR adding unique barcodes, with bead cleanups after each round. Each sample batch included a kit-provided positive control reaction and a negative control reaction. The final libraries were assessed on an Agilent 4200 TapeStation D1000 ScreenTape, pooled by volume, and quantified by qPCR. An Illumina NextSeq500 fitted with a MidOutput 150-cycle cartridge performed the sequencing, running 156 Read1 cycles and 15 Index1 cycles with the kit's custom primers. The pooled library was loaded at approximately 0.99 pM, and roughly 20% PhiX control was spiked in. Concerning the study's data processing: Vendor-processed data were analyzed in R, with a clonotype defined as all T cells sharing the same CDR3 nucleotide sequence. In the clone abundance analyses, frequencies were normalized to the 10,000 most abundant clones in each sample. Before analysis, public T cell clones were removed, and these numbered fewer than six per sample on average. An abundance difference of at least 32-fold between compartments was the criterion for calling clonotypes tumor-enriched or baseline blood-enriched. A beta-binomial differential abundance model was used to identify clonotypes that were expanded or contracted between blood time points. Similarity between tumor and blood repertoires was quantified using the Baroni-Urbani and Buser coefficient, and groups were compared with two-tailed Wilcoxon tests in R. This immuneACCESS table, as held by TCRdb, lists in-frame sequences with V and J called but not all clones. Of the missing ones, under half trace to an unresolved V gene in checked studies; the others have no known cause. V, J and clone size derive from that table, while D and trimming were established from the DNA sequence. Within this sample are some 97,000 clones, with 70% to 85% of them counted one time only. The ten biggest clones cover roughly 7.6% of the sample.

Sample time point, as interpreted from the label and publication: blood 4 weeks post-SBRT, at nephrectomy. The treatment or condition tag for this specimen amounts to: 15 Gy SBRT to primary tumor, nephrectomy 4 weeks later. Samples came from a clinical trial, in which primary renal cell carcinomas received 15 Gy stereotactic body radiation therapy followed by nephrectomy 4 weeks later. Serial peripheral blood from radiation-treated patients was sampled at baseline, 2 weeks and 4 weeks after SBRT to track tumor-enriched clonotypes. Every patient's renal cell carcinoma showed clear cell pathology. The QIAamp DNA Blood Mini Kit (Qiagen) was used to prepare genomic DNA for TCR sequencing. The analyses included just those samples that passed every quality control check. This sample was included in a study of radiation and T cells in renal cell carcinoma (dated by TCRdb to about 2020). Study-wide context: TCR beta sequencing covered around 50 samples in total, comprising roughly 26 tumors and about 27 peripheral blood samples. The final blood draw was performed at 4 weeks after radiation, at the same time as nephrectomy. A total of 3.5 million to 4.5 million unique CDR3 nucleotide sequences, encoding some 2,700,000 unique CDR3 amino acid sequences, were found across all 50 or so samples. Findings and caveats that apply to the study as a whole: In blood, the top tumor clonotypes increased from baseline to 2 weeks after radiation and then shrank by 4 weeks, which suggests a temporary expansion of tumor-resident clones. Effects of radiation dose or scheduling on the TCR repertoire could not be addressed with the single-armed trial design. No pretreatment tumor biopsies were available, so the baseline intratumoral presence of clonotypes could not be determined. Dynamics of the blood repertoire were not tracked past 4 weeks after treatment.

The CDR1 and CDR2 encoded by the germline V gene (reference sequence) are LNHNV and YYDKDF. Inclusive of the bounding cysteine and phenylalanine, the CDR3 is 15 residues long. Only the CDR3 part of the read is kept: 45 bases, read in frame from the first base. The V end loses 1 base and the J end loses 5 bases, and a stretch of 15 bases separates them. The rearranged segments are TRBV15 and TRBJ2-7; a weak D assignment points to TRBD1 (6 bases agree). The sample consisted of blood, taken from a patient whose treatment included radiotherapy and nephrectomy. This clonotype was obtained from a man aged 55 to 70 with renal cell carcinoma. The nucleotides are TGTGCCACCAGCAGAGCCGCCACAGGGAAGGACGAGCAGTACTTC. This translates into CATSRAATGKDEQYF.